This TCR beta chain stems from a study of T cells in Graves' hyperthyroidism and ophthalmopathy. Study-wide context: The initial diagnosis was the point when peripheral blood was collected, ahead of any treatment.

General study results and limits: The model foresaw ophthalmopathy a median roughly 6.5 months prior to onset. From stable hyperthyroidism, ophthalmopathy was set apart by a 13 V-J model.

Graves' hyperthyroidism is called stable when ophthalmopathy does not progress within 18 months. This CDR3 spans 12 amino acids. V lost 3 bases, J lost 9 bases, and 9 bases lay in between. Amplified TCR beta CDR3 regions came from RNA transcripts. The TCR CDR3 was amplified in a first-round RT-PCR using the HTBI primer set. TCRdb processed the multiplex PCR reads anew with MiXCR; each CDR3 protein has one entry. The sample has 350,000 to 450,000 distinct CDR3 sequences, approximately 13% seen once. Regarding this clonotype: The antigen remains unidentified.

The sample comprised blood. This TCR came from a woman between 55 and 75 years old with Graves' hyperthyroidism. The chain links TRBV12-3 or TRBV12-4 to TRBJ2-1; D call uncertain. The CDR3 sequence is CASSFVRTEQFF. The CDR3 DNA sequence: TGTGCCAGCAGTTTTGTTAGGACTGAGCAGTTCTTC.